What follows describes a single T cell receptor beta chain. What it binds is not known. The source of the sample is a study of CD8+ T cells in alopecia areata. Findings and caveats of the study: Significant decreases in scalp clonality and expanded CD8+ clones followed tofacitinib treatment.

cDNA prepared by RNA extraction and subsequent reverse transcription served as the template for sequencing. The protocol was immunoSEQ multiplex PCR, while the TCRdb copy is restricted to in-frame clones and leaves out a portion. The data contain some 240,000 clones, about 58% of them singletons. CDR3 length: 15 amino acids. With V trimmed by 6 bases and J by 3 bases, 9 bases remained unmatched. Looked up from germline, CDR1 is MNHEY and CDR2 is SVGAGI. As to treatment: oral pan-JAK inhibitor, 5-10 mg twice daily. From PBMCs, CD4+ and CD8+ T cells were sorted. V usage is TRBV6-5 and J usage is TRBJ2-7; 9 bases align to TRBD1. Here the sequenced sample was CD4+ T cells sorted from blood, taken at week 4, from a patient treated with tofacitinib. This sequence originates from a human donor with alopecia areata. The CDR3 region is CASRRPGTGNYEQYF. CDR3 in DNA: TGTGCCAGCAGACGCCCCGGGACAGGGAACTACGAGCAGTACTTC.